This T cell receptor (beta chain) was obtained from a study of blood T cell repertoires in COVID-19 (TCRdb year 2020). For the study in its entirety: Samples covering the acute and convalescent phases of COVID-19 were provided by collaborators in the United States, Italy and Spain. The prospective study material was composed of cDNA or gDNA derived from T cells, B-cell-depleted T cells, or PBMCs. Subjects who had been exposed to COVID-19, were actively infected with it, or had recovered from it provided the deeply sampled blood TCRbeta repertoires that made up the dataset. A freely available public database, intended as a resource for researchers studying the immune response to SARS-CoV-2, is where the repertoires were released. Samples came from the ongoing ImmuneRACE study (first 160 participants) plus 1,254 subjects from 6 global collaborators. Nearly every sample came with metadata listing a de-identified subject ID, COVID-19 status, age in years and sex. Where available, HLA class I and class II types were obtained from metadata supplied by the sample provider rather than from assay-based typing.

Participants in the prospective study were enrolled through a virtual design, were aged about 18 to 100 years, and lived in under 25 United States geographic areas. Cohort assignment in the prospective study relied on participant-reported clinical history from a screening survey and a study questionnaire. Recovered participants in ImmuneRACE Cohort 3 were defined by two consecutive negative NP/OP PCR tests, clearance by a healthcare professional, or resolution of symptoms. Each participant in the prospective study had whole blood, serum and a nasopharyngeal or oropharyngeal swab collected by mobile phlebotomists. Additional blood draws and questionnaires over an approximately 2-month period could optionally be provided by prospective study participants. Prospective study blood samples were shipped either frozen or at room temperature before DNA extraction. CDR1 MDHEN and CDR2 SYDVKM were looked up in the germline V gene. Reading from cysteine to phenylalanine, the CDR3 counts 15 amino acids. The entry retains the CDR3 DNA only, 45 bases that are in frame from base 1. V is pruned by 5 bases and J by 1 base, leaving 7 bases of the junction without a gene match.

TCRbeta CDR3 regions were amplified from genomic DNA using the immunoSEQ Assay, a bias-controlled multiplex PCR. As for the original processing: Within the assay, amplification of reference gene primers was used to estimate how many nucleated cells each sample contained. To quantify the absolute abundance of each unique TCRbeta CDR3 rearrangement, sequence reads were collapsed and filtered. For each sample, productive Simpson clonality was calculated by taking the square root of Simpson's diversity index across productive rearrangements. TCRdb retrieved this table from immuneACCESS and kept in-frame rearrangements only. Not all clones are present; in checked studies, unresolved V genes account for under half, and no reason is known for the remainder. V and J calls and clone size are given by that table; D and trimming were obtained from the DNA. The sample has some 320,000 clones on record, roughly nine tenths of them singletons. The ten largest make up 2% to 3% of the sample.

General findings and caveats noted by the study authors: Clinical and demographic metadata were provided uncurated, with the amount varying by source and participant.

This clone was detected once. There is no known antigen for this receptor. No per-base quality is available; no much larger clone lies one base away. This sequence was found in a man between 60 and 75 years old who had recovered from COVID-19. Here the chain combines TRBV28 and TRBJ1-1; 7 central nucleotides agree with TRBD1. The sample comprised PBMCs or T cells enriched from blood (not recorded which). In nucleotide form, the sequence is TGTGCCAGCAGTGCCTGGGACAGAAAGAACACTGAAGCTTTCTTT. Translation gives CASSAWDRKNTEAFF.